The 6 T cell receptor beta chains in this list originate from one sample, sequenced in a study of blood T cell repertoires in COVID-19. The data were produced by immunoSEQ multiplex PCR, yet TCRdb's version contains in-frame clones alone and is incomplete. The profile shows about 92,000 clones, about 83% of them singletons. The sample comprised peripheral blood. These receptors originate from a woman aged 60 to 75 with COVID-19, enrolled during active disease.

The chain has TRBV7-3 and TRBJ2-1; 12 bases agree with TRBD2. Germline V gene lookup returns CDR1 SGHTA and CDR2 FQGTGA. V was pared by 5 bases and J by 7 bases, with 9 bases of the junction left unmatched. The CDR3 length is 16 residues. The CDR3 nucleotides are TGTGCCAGCAGCGCCTATTCTAGCGGGGGGGCGAATGAGCAGTTCTTC. Its protein product is CASSAYSSGGANEQFF.

The CDR3 bases are TGTGCCAGCAGCCGCTCCCGGGGGAACACTGAAGCTTTCTTT. It yields the protein CASSRSRGNTEAFF. The rearrangement links TRBV7-8 to TRBJ1-1; D uncertain. The CDR3 contains 14 residues. Germline CDR1 reads SGHVS; CDR2 reads FQNEAQ. V shed 5 bases and J shed 1 base, with 11 bases lying between them.

The genes are TRBV7-9 and TRBJ2-1; 8 positions agree with TRBD2. Per the germline V gene, CDR1 is SEHNR and CDR2 is FQNEAQ (reference sequence). The J segment lost 8 bases and the V segment lost 5 bases, leaving 11 bases of the junction unmatched. This CDR3 is 15 amino acids long. This CDR3 reads CASSPRGGGFDEQFF. In DNA, the CDR3 is TGTGCCAGCAGCCCCCGGGGGGGAGGGTTTGATGAGCAGTTCTTC.

CDR3 coding DNA: TGCGCCAGCAGCCATCCCGGACTCGTGCGGTACGAGCAGTACTTC. Its protein product is CASSHPGLVRYEQYF. V and J are TRBV4-3 and TRBJ2-7; D is possibly TRBD2 (5 bases). Germline V gene lookup returns CDR1 LGHNA and CDR2 YSLEER. Trimming took 3 bases from V and 4 from J, leaving 16 bases between them. CDR3 size: 15 residues.

The rearrangement joins TRBV5-1 to TRBJ2-7; a possible D gene is TRBD1 (6 bases). The CDR3 is 14 amino acids. Germline CDR1 SGHRS, CDR2 YFSETQ. The germline V and J ends were trimmed by 1 base and 4 bases, with 12 bases remaining between them. The CDR3 DNA is TGCGCCAGCAGCTTGTTGGGGGCCCAATACGAGCAGTACTTC. Its translation is CASSLLGAQYEQYF.

The V and J genes are TRBV15 and TRBJ1-2; possibly TRBD1 for D (5 bases). The germline V gene encodes CDR1 LNHNV and CDR2 YYDKDF (reference sequence). The CDR3 is 16 residues long. V shed 2 bases and J shed 8 bases, with 21 bases lying between them. CDR3 region: CATSRLPPQQVWGYTF. CDR3 bases: TGTGCCACCAGCAGACTTCCCCCCCAACAGGTGTGGGGCTACACCTTC.